This T cell receptor beta chain was sequenced in a study of shared clonotypes between healthy human individuals. Adults of Caucasian background living in Nashville, Tennessee made up all donors. Sorted-subset replicate PCRs used about 200 ng DNA, tens of thousands of T cell genomes. Profiling relied on immunoSEQ multiplex PCR, and the TCRdb table lists in-frame clones only, not all of them. The sample lists roughly 680,000 clones, approximately 72% occurring once. The CDR3 covers 15 residues. Deletions cut 0 bases from V and 11 bases from J, with 14 bases between. Germline-derived CDR1 and CDR2 are SGHDN and FVKESK. Comment on this clone: Its antigen is unknown.

Regarding the study as a whole: A few donors had about 5.1% of their naive CD4 clonotypes in common.

This TCR came from a woman aged 25 to 39 in good health. This chain joins TRBV14 and TRBJ1-6; D not resolved. Material: memory CD4+ T cells sorted from blood. As to subset: CD45RA-negative fraction. The CDR3 spells CASSQDRTAGTPLHF. CDR3 DNA sequence: TGTGCCAGCAGCCAAGATCGGACCGCAGGTACACCCCTCCACTTT.